The rows below give T cell receptor beta chains drawn from one sample of a study of blood T cell repertoires in COVID-19. Data came from immunoSEQ multiplex PCR; TCRdb stores just in-frame clones and leaves some out. Of 250,000 to 350,000 clones in the sample, 86% were seen once. The sample consisted of peripheral blood. The receptors derive from a woman aged 45-65 years with acute or convalescent COVID-19. Each CDR3 is given with its conserved first and last residue. The D gene is left open where the match is weak. Expanded clones are given a class, and other clones once, few, many or no size at all.

size | J | V | D | CDR3 | DNA
NA | TRBJ2-3 | TRBV5-4 | TRBD2 | CASSLGGRSTDTQYF | TGTGCCAGCAGCTTGGGCGGGAGAAGCACAGATACGCAGTATTTT
NA | TRBJ2-2 | TRBV5-1 | NA | CASSSALTERVTGELFF | TGCGCCAGCAGCTCTGCTCTGACAGAGAGAGTCACCGGGGAGCTGTTTTTT
NA | TRBJ2-7 | TRBV28 | NA | CASSWTRGVEQYF | TGTGCCAGCAGTTGGACCAGGGGGGTCGAGCAGTACTTC
NA | TRBJ2-3 | TRBV7-2 | TRBD2 | CASSFGTSYTDTQYF | TGTGCCAGCAGCTTCGGGACTAGCTACACAGATACGCAGTATTTT
NA | TRBJ1-1 | TRBV6-5 | NA | CASMTVFTEAFF | TGTGCCAGCATGACAGTATTTACTGAAGCTTTCTTT
NA | TRBJ2-7 | TRBV27 | TRBD1 | CASRRGTGSYEQYF | TGTGCCAGCAGGCGGGGGACAGGGTCCTACGAGCAGTACTTC
NA | TRBJ2-7 | TRBV28 | NA | CASSFQLISYEQYF | TGTGCCAGCAGTTTCCAACTGATCTCCTACGAGCAGTACTTC
NA | TRBJ2-1 | TRBV7-3 | TRBD1 | CASSLMSGGYNEQFF | TGTGCCAGCAGCTTAATGTCAGGGGGATACAATGAGCAGTTCTTC
NA | TRBJ2-7 | TRBV28 | TRBD2 | CASSLSRAGTSYEQYF | TGTGCCAGCAGTTTAAGCAGAGCGGGGACCTCCTACGAGCAGTACTTC
NA | TRBJ1-1 | TRBV12-3/TRBV12-4 | NA | CASSFGSTEAFF | TGTGCCAGCAGTTTCGGTAGCACTGAAGCTTTCTTT
once | TRBJ2-2 | TRBV15 | TRBD2 | CATSRGGEGTGELFF | TGTGCCACCAGCAGAGGAGGGGAGGGGACCGGGGAGCTGTTTTTT
NA | TRBJ1-1 | TRBV3-1/TRBV3-2 | NA | CASSHGGSGTEAFF | TGTGCCAGCAGCCATGGCGGTTCGGGCACTGAAGCTTTCTTT
NA | TRBJ2-5 | TRBV5-5 | NA | CASSLAGETQYF | TGTGCCAGCAGCTTGGCCGGGGAGACCCAGTACTTC
NA | TRBJ1-5 | TRBV4-1 | NA | CASSQVGGPSNQPQHF | TGCGCCAGCAGCCAAGTTGGGGGCCCGAGCAATCAGCCCCAGCATTTT
NA | TRBJ2-2 | TRBV18 | TRBD1 | CASSSGTGNTGELFF | TGTGCCAGCTCATCCGGGACAGGGAACACCGGGGAGCTGTTTTTT
NA | TRBJ2-2 | TRBV5-1 | NA | CASSSGGTSRGELFF | TGCGCCAGCAGCTCCGGCGGAACCTCTCGGGGGGAGCTGTTTTTT
NA | TRBJ1-4 | TRBV9 | TRBD1 | CASSERTGFATNEKLFF | TGTGCCAGCAGCGAACGGACAGGCTTTGCAACTAATGAAAAACTGTTTTTT
NA | TRBJ2-7 | TRBV9 | NA | CASSVSETYEQYF | TGTGCCAGCAGCGTATCCGAGACCTACGAGCAGTACTTC
NA | TRBJ1-4 | TRBV5-4 | NA | CASAYGGGVNVNEKLFF | TGTGCCAGCGCCTACGGCGGGGGAGTTAATGTTAATGAAAAACTGTTTTTT
once | TRBJ2-1 | TRBV4-3 | TRBD2 | CASSRSPGLAGNEQFF | TGCGCCAGCAGCCGCTCCCCGGGACTAGCGGGCAATGAGCAGTTCTTC
NA | TRBJ2-7 | TRBV28 | NA | CASSSYLGRTGYEQYF | TGTGCCAGCAGTTCCTACCTGGGGAGGACTGGATACGAGCAGTACTTC
NA | TRBJ1-2 | TRBV29-1 | NA | CSVYSANYGYTF | TGCAGCGTTTATTCAGCTAACTATGGCTACACCTTC
once | TRBJ2-3 | TRBV6-4 | NA | CASRVTSMADTQYF | TGTGCCAGCAGGGTGACTAGTATGGCAGATACGCAGTATTTT
NA | TRBJ1-2 | TRBV7-3 | NA | CASSPLNRRHSDGYTF | TGTGCCAGCAGCCCCCTTAACCGTAGACATTCGGATGGCTACACCTTC
NA | TRBJ2-1 | TRBV30 | NA | CAWSVNPSLREQFF | TGTGCCTGGAGCGTAAACCCGAGTTTACGTGAGCAGTTCTTC
NA | TRBJ2-3 | TRBV5-1 | NA | CASSLVGEGADTQYF | TGCGCCAGCAGCTTGGTCGGAGAAGGGGCAGATACGCAGTATTTT
NA | TRBJ2-7 | TRBV29-1 | TRBD2 | CSVVIAGGVNEQYF | TGCAGCGTTGTAATAGCGGGAGGTGTTAACGAGCAGTACTTC
NA | TRBJ2-3 | TRBV9 | NA | CASSGRERTDTQYF | TGTGCCAGCAGCGGGAGGGAGCGCACAGATACGCAGTATTTT
NA | TRBJ2-6 | TRBV6-2/TRBV6-3 | TRBD2 | CASSSGGAGANVLTF | TGTGCCAGCAGTTCCGGGGGGGCCGGGGCCAACGTCCTGACTTTC
NA | TRBJ1-2 | TRBV27 | TRBD1 | CASSLEVRGTYGYTF | TGTGCCAGCAGTTTAGAGGTCAGGGGGACCTATGGCTACACCTTC
NA | TRBJ2-5 | TRBV12-5 | NA | CASGLFSEETQYF | TGTGCTAGTGGTTTGTTTAGCGAGGAGACCCAGTACTTC
NA | TRBJ2-2 | TRBV7-3 | TRBD2 | CASSNLAGVSGELFF | TGTGCCAGCAGCAATCTAGCGGGAGTTTCTGGGGAGCTGTTTTTT
NA | TRBJ2-7 | TRBV28 | TRBD2 | CASNPLIGGKGYEQYF | TGTGCCAGCAATCCCCTTATCGGGGGGAAAGGCTACGAGCAGTACTTC
NA | TRBJ1-1 | TRBV7-9 | NA | CASSYTGYRTEAFF | TGTGCCAGCAGCTACACAGGGTACAGGACTGAAGCTTTCTTT
NA | TRBJ1-2 | TRBV7-2 | NA | CASSFSREGGYTF | TGTGCCAGCAGCTTTTCCAGGGAAGGTGGCTACACCTTC
NA | TRBJ2-5 | TRBV27 | NA | CASILEQKETQYF | TGTGCCAGCATCCTGGAACAGAAAGAGACCCAGTACTTC
few | TRBJ1-5 | TRBV5-1 | TRBD1 | CASRTGQPGQPQHF | TGCGCCAGCAGAACGGGACAGCCTGGGCAGCCCCAGCATTTT
NA | TRBJ2-1 | TRBV27 | NA | CASSPFSVGYFTRDNDEQFF | TGTGCCAGCAGTCCCTTTTCCGTGGGTTATTTCACTCGGGACAACGATGAGCAGTTCTTC
NA | TRBJ2-7 | TRBV7-2 | TRBD1 | CASSLQGQSGEQYF | TGTGCCAGCAGCTTACAGGGACAGTCGGGCGAGCAGTACTTC
once | TRBJ2-5 | TRBV5-4 | TRBD2 | CASSRASGQETQYF | TGTGCCAGCAGCCGGGCTAGCGGCCAAGAGACCCAGTACTTC
NA | TRBJ1-2 | TRBV28 | NA | CASSWQRSGTYGYTF | TGTGCCAGCAGTTGGCAGCGGAGCGGGACTTATGGCTACACCTTC
once | TRBJ1-2 | TRBV15 | NA | CATSRDRTYGYTF | TGTGCCACCAGCAGAGACAGGACTTATGGCTACACCTTC
NA | TRBJ2-5 | TRBV6-4 | NA | CASSDGWGLRKETQYF | TGTGCCAGCAGTGACGGATGGGGACTTCGAAAAGAGACCCAGTACTTC
NA | TRBJ2-1 | TRBV3-1/TRBV3-2 | TRBD2 | CASSHPSGSNEQFF | TGTGCCAGCAGCCATCCTAGCGGCAGTAATGAGCAGTTCTTC
NA | TRBJ1-1 | TRBV3-1/TRBV3-2 | NA | CASSQEGVRYEAFF | TGTGCCAGCAGCCAAGAAGGGGTACGGTATGAAGCTTTCTTT